This record covers a single T cell receptor (beta chain). Its target is unknown. An end of the junction does not agree with germline; a read error may underlie this. CDR1 is MNHEY and CDR2 is SVGAGI in the germline V gene. The CDR3 spans 15 residues. The data are from a study of tumor-infiltrating lymphocytes in primary liver carcinoma. Across the whole study: Sample yields of productive TCRbeta reads, ranging from roughly 3.65 to 7.13 million, were similar across tissue types. Findings and caveats of the study: Significantly greater top-250-clone fractions characterized tumors relative to blood (p = 0.039).

A primer matching the constant region was used to make TCR beta cDNA from approximately 0.55 ug of total RNA. Three nested multiplex PCR rounds, a slightly modified ARM-PCR method, built the TCR beta libraries. TRBV1-TRBV30 forward primers and a C-beta reverse primer were used in the first two PCR rounds, which each ran for around 11 cycles. TCRdb re-derived calls from the multiplex PCR reads in MiXCR, one entry per CDR3 protein. The top ten clones hold over 7.5% of a sample with 95,000 to 150,000 distinct CDR3 sequences, less than 75% of them seen once. Joint extraction of RNA and DNA used about 17-32 mg of bulk tissue that was unsorted. These patients lived with chronic HBV infection and had never been treated.

The source material was tumor-adjacent normal liver tissue. J is TRBJ1-3 and V is TRBV6-5; the match to TRBD1 covers 7 bases. This sequence originates from a woman aged 60 to 75 with primary liver carcinoma and hepatitis B virus infection. The CDR3 region is CASISTGPSGNTVYF. The CDR3 DNA is TGTGCCAGCATCTCGACAGGGCCCTCTGGAAACACCGTATATTTT.